This TCR beta chain was recorded in a study of T cell responses to AZD1222 COVID-19 vaccine. Using immunoSEQ multiplex PCR, the repertoire was profiled, and TCRdb retains in-frame clones only, with some absent. Among roughly 100,000 clones, about 90% were seen once, and the ten largest hold roughly 8%. Researchers grouped second doses given at about 4 or about 12 weeks into one pool. This CDR3 has 13 residues. V dropped 6 bases and J dropped 4 bases, with 13 bases sitting between them. As regards this clone: Its target is not known.

Overall study results and limits: Clonal diversity may have been underestimated in mostly white British donors. Repertoire sampling happened only post peak T cell response.

V is TRBV12-3 or TRBV12-4 and J is TRBJ2-7; perhaps TRBD2 as D (6 bases). The sequenced sample was peripheral blood, obtained 28 days after the second AZD1222 dose. The sequence was collected from an adult who received the AZD1222 COVID-19 vaccine. CDR3 sequence reads: CASSLSGWYEQYF. In nucleotides, the CDR3 is TGTGCCAGCAGCCTTAGCGGCTGGTACGAGCAGTACTTC.